Sequencing of this T cell receptor (delta chain) was carried out in a study of gamma-delta T cells after stem cell transplantation. In regard to this clone: The same CDR3 is also encoded by other DNA sequences in this sample.

TCRdb called clones from the RT-PCR reads again using CATT. Altogether 1,500 to 2,000 delta-chain clones are present, over 45% being singletons, with the ten largest covering roughly 52%. From germline, CDR1 is GEAIGNYY and CDR2 EKD. V lost 2 bases to trimming and J lost 5 bases; unmatched junction nucleotides: 15. The CDR3 is 17 amino acids. Sequences were obtained from gamma-delta T cells. The clonotype originates from a human donor. It is not recorded whose cells these are; they may come from a transplant donor. V and J are TRDV2 and TRDJ1; 8 positions match TRDD3. As DNA, the CDR3 is TGTGCCTGTGACAAACTGGGGGCTTTGGGTCTCACAGATAAACTCATCTTT. This codes for CACDKLGALGLTDKLIF.